The entry below gives a single T cell receptor (beta chain) sequence along with its context. There is no known antigen for this receptor. Nothing much larger sits one base from this clone, and base qualities are not available. Using the deep immunoSEQ assay, TCR CDR3 regions were amplified from genomic DNA by multiplex PCR. Extracted genomic DNA from each cell subset was distributed evenly across all wells of several immunoSEQ 96-well plates, and each plate was treated as a replicate. For unsorted PBMC, around 300 ng of genomic DNA, equivalent to roughly 30,000 T cell genomes, went into each replicate PCR. Unsorted PBMC genomic DNA was sequenced across ten immunoSEQ deep assay plates. Purified libraries were quantified with a Qubit 3.0 fluorometer, sized on a Bioanalyzer 2100, and re-quantified with the KAPA Library Quantification kit. Every immunoSEQ 96-well plate was sequenced on a dedicated single-read 150-cycle Illumina NextSeq 550 flow cell. In the paper's pipeline: Because the immunoSEQ output held only junctional sequences and lacked quality scores, the filtering could not match the filtering applied to full-length reads. Sequences were annotated with PyIR, a Python wrapper for IgBLAST v1.9, and V/J genes and CDR3 were assigned using IMGT germline references. Reads were removed for weak V/J assignments (E-value above 1e-6), missing CDR3, stop codons, out-of-frame junctions, or ambiguous translated residues. V3J clonotypes were defined by identical inferred V gene, J gene, and CDR3 amino acid sequence. Percentage overlap between repertoires was computed as shared unique clonotypes divided by the size of the smaller repertoire. Richness of each repertoire was evaluated using RTK rarefaction, the Chao1 estimator, and Recon v2.1 estimates of unobserved clonotypes. TCRdb took this table from immuneACCESS and kept in-frame rearrangements with V and J called. Such tables lack part of the clones; where checked against another copy, unresolved V genes explain under half of the gap, and the rest is unexplained. That table is the source of V, J and clone size, and D and trimming were worked out from the DNA. In this sample the table shows approximately 460,000 clones, approximately 71% of which occur a single time. 12% of the sample is taken by the ten largest.

CDR1 is given as KGHSH and CDR2 as LQKENI, both from the germline V gene. V is shortened by 6 bases, J by 0 bases, and the region joining them spans 9 bases. The CDR3, from cysteine to phenylalanine, totals 14 residues. Only CDR3 DNA remains: 42 bases, in frame from the first base. The data were obtained in a study of shared clonotypes between healthy human individuals (dated by TCRdb to the early 2020s). For the wider study: The cohort included three men and a couple of women between 18 and 49 years of age. To estimate repertoire size and how much clonotype sharing occurs between individuals, the study deeply sequenced the blood TCR repertoires of roughly 5 healthy adults. To increase sequencing depth and limit assay-specific biases, different laboratories used diverse techniques to prepare libraries and sequence TCR repertoires. Per donor, leukapheresis produced somewhere between about 0.9 and 10 billion PBMCs.

Overall study results and their limits: Pairwise subsampling indicated that sequencing depth was expected to affect the degree of clonotype sharing among donors. Because the study included a small number of donors, the genetic and exposure-history diversity represented was limited. Sampling was restricted to blood, and TCR repertoires in tissue are likely to differ from TCR repertoires in blood.

Healthy HIV-negative adults with no recently reported acute infections or vaccinations were included as donors. Every donor was a Caucasian adult living in Nashville, Tennessee, USA. For unsorted samples, tens of millions of PBMCs were counted, and genomic DNA was extracted using the QIAamp DNA Blood Mini kit. Blood was collected by leukapheresis, and PBMCs were isolated by Ficoll-Histopaque density gradient centrifugation and then cryopreserved in liquid nitrogen vapor phase. The receptor's source is a woman in her thirties or forties in good health. Some clones in this sample may be carry-over from other donors' samples. The sample taken for sequencing was PBMCs. The sequence joins TRBV18 to TRBJ1-5; the D gene lacks a confident call. The CDR3 corresponds to CASSPNYSNQPQHF. The nucleotide sequence reads as follows: TGTGCCAGCTCCCCAAATTATAGCAATCAGCCCCAGCATTTT.